The clone carrying this TCR beta chain was seen just once. The data derive from a study of blood T cells in healthy people across ages. Donation came from healthy Caucasian individuals in Russia who were aged about 6 to 95. V gave up 1 base and J gave up 1 base; unmatched junction bases: 4. CDR1 and CDR2 from the germline V gene are SGHTA and FQGNSA. The CDR3 consists of 15 residues. The use of a sample-barcoded 5' primer and a J-beta primer mix characterized a second PCR of roughly 7 to 12 cycles. TCRdb used MiXCR to reprocess the 5' RACE reads, holding one entry per CDR3 protein. Of 700,000 to 950,000 distinct CDR3 sequences listed, 58% are singletons.

V gene TRBV7-2 combines with J gene TRBJ2-7, with 7 nucleotides matching TRBD1. The clonotype comes from a young man in good health. The sample taken for sequencing was blood. CDR3 sequence reads: CASSLVFRGSYEQYF. The CDR3 DNA sequence: TGTGCCAGCAGCTTAGTATTCAGGGGGTCCTACGAGCAGTACTTC. The full variable domain, completed using reference TRBV7-2 and TRBJ2-7, is GAGVSQSPSNKVTEKGKDVELRCDPISGHTALYWYRQSLGQGLEFLIYFQGNSAPDKSGLPSDRFSAERTGGSVSTLTIQRTQQEDSAVYLCASSLVFRGSYEQYFGPGTRLTVT.